This T cell receptor beta chain emerged from a study of somatic mutations in cytotoxic T cells in rheumatoid arthritis. Study results and caveats: Among patients with rheumatoid arthritis, but not healthy controls, CD8+ clonality increased with age. The antigen targets of the expanded CD8+ clones were unknown.

Regarding this clone: Its antigen is not known.

The CDR3 covers 17 residues. Germline assignment: CDR1 SGHAT and CDR2 FQNNGV. Trimming took off 0 bases at V and 0 bases at J, with 12 bases between the two ends. As originally analysed: In patients, CD8+ clones bigger than 1% rarely had the same sequence as a published virus-specific TCRB. Profiled with immunoSEQ multiplex PCR; TCRdb holds only in-frame clones, not every one. V, J and clone size are those of that table, while D and trimming were read from the DNA. The sample lists 5,000 to 6,500 clones; roughly 85% were seen once. Sequencing was performed on CD8+ T cells sorted from blood. The TCR comes from a woman aged 45-65 years with rheumatoid arthritis. This chain connects TRBV11-2 to TRBJ1-3; D remains ambiguous. The CDR3 DNA sequence: TGTGCCAGCAGCTTAGATTGGGCACGAGTCTCTGGAAACACCATATATTTT. This encodes CASSLDWARVSGNTIYF.